This TCR beta chain was sequenced during a study of cytomegalovirus exposure and HLA in healthy donors. In the PCR, 60 Vbeta and 13 Jbeta primers were used. The data were produced by immunoSEQ multiplex PCR, yet TCRdb's version contains in-frame clones alone and is incomplete. Of about 200,000 clones in the sample, 85% to 90% are singletons; the top ten hold about 1.2%. Germline CDR1 and CDR2: MGHDK and SYGVNS. CDR3 length: 13 residues. V lost 3 bases and J 8 bases, leaving 10 bases between the germline ends. The V gene is TRBV25-1, the J gene TRBJ1-4, with D unresolved. The sequencing sample was made of PBMCs. The receptor comes from a man aged 25 to 40 in good health and CMV-seronegative. CDR3 coding DNA: TGTGCCAGCAGTGATAAGGCCAGGGAAAAACTGTTTTTT. Translation gives CASSDKAREKLFF.